The 2 T cell receptor beta chains below all came from one sample that was sequenced in a study of blood T cells in healthy people across ages. For the second PCR, which ran for 7 to 11 cycles, a sample-barcoded 5' primer and a J-beta primer mix were used. MiXCR, run by TCRdb on the 5' RACE reads, gives a single entry per CDR3 protein. Among approximately 1,700,000 distinct CDR3 sequences, roughly 43% were seen once, and the ten largest hold roughly 23%. The sample taken for sequencing was blood. The receptor set was obtained from a human donor in good health.

This clonotype was detected a few times. V and J are TRBV6-2 or TRBV6-3 and TRBJ1-2; D unresolved. This CDR3 has 14 amino acids. Between the trimmed V and J ends, which lost 0 bases and 5 bases, there was a span of 10 bases. Germline V lookup: CDR1 MNHEY, CDR2 SVGEGT. The CDR3, as DNA: TGTGCCAGCAGTTACTCGAGGTCCCAGTATGGCTACACCTTC. Protein product: CASSYSRSQYGYTF.

This clonotype was recorded a few times. The gene calls are TRBV10-3 and TRBJ2-5, with a weak D call TRBD2 (6 bases). Deletions cut 6 bases from V and 1 base from J, with 12 bases between. CDR1 and CDR2 (germline): ENHRY, SYGVKD. The CDR3 is 14 residues long. The DNA for the CDR3 is TGTGCCATCAGGGAGGGTACAGTCCAAGAGACCCAGTACTTC. This codes for CAIREGTVQETQYF.